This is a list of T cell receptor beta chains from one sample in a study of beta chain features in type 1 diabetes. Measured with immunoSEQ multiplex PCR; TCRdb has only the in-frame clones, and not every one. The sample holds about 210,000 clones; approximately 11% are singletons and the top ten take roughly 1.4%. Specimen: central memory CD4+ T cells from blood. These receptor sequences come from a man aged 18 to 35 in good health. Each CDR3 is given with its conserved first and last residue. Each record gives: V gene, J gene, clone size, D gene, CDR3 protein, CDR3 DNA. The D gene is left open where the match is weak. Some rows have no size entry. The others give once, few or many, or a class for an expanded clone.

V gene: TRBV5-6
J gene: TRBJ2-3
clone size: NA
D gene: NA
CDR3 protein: CASSHTRPGADTQYF
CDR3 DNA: TGTGCCAGCAGCCACACTAGACCGGGAGCTGATACGCAGTATTTT

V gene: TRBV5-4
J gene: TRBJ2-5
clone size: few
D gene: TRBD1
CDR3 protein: CASSFNRGQETQYF
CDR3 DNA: TGTGCCAGCAGCTTTAACAGGGGCCAAGAGACCCAGTACTTC

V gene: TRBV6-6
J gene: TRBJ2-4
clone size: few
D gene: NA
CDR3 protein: CASSYGTAKNIQYF
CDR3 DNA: TGTGCCAGCAGTTACGGGACAGCCAAAAACATTCAGTACTTC

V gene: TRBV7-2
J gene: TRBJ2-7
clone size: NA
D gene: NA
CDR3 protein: CASSLAGRASEQYF
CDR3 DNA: TGTGCCAGCAGCTTAGCAGGCAGGGCCTCCGAGCAGTACTTC

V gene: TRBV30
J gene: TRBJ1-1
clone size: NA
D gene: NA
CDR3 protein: CAWSVGRTMNTEAFF
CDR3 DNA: TGTGCCTGGAGTGTAGGACGGACCATGAACACTGAAGCTTTCTTT

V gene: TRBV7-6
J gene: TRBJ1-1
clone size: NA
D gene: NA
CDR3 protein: CASSGYQGTEAFF
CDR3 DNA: TGTGCCAGCAGCGGATATCAGGGGACGGAAGCTTTCTTT

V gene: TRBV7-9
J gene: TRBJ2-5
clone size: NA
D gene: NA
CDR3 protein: CASIPRAGGETQYF
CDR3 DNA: TGTGCCAGCATCCCTCGGGCGGGCGGGGAGACCCAGTACTTC

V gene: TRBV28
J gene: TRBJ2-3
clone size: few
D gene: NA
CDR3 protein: CASLRFGKLDTDTQYF
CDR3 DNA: TGTGCCAGCCTCCGGTTTGGAAAGCTGGACACAGATACGCAGTATTTT

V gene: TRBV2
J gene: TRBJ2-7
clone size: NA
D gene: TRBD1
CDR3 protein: CASSSGGYEQYF
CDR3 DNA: TGTGCCAGCAGCTCAGGGGGCTACGAGCAGTACTTC

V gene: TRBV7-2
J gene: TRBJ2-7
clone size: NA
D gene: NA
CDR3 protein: CASSLDSGSSYEQYF
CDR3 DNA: TGTGCCAGCAGCTTAGACTCCGGGAGCTCCTACGAGCAGTACTTC

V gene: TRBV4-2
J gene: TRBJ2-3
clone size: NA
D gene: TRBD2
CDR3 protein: CASSLKRGTGDTQYF
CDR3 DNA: TGTGCCAGCAGCCTCAAGCGGGGAACTGGGGATACGCAGTATTTT

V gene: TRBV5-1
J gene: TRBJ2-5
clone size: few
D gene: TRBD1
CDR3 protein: CASSDGQAVGETQYF
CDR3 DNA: TGCGCCAGCAGCGACGGACAGGCGGTTGGAGAGACCCAGTACTTC

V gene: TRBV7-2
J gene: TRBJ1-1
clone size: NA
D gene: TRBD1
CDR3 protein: CASRPSDRVGTEAFF
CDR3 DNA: TGTGCCAGCAGGCCTTCGGACAGGGTGGGCACTGAAGCTTTCTTT

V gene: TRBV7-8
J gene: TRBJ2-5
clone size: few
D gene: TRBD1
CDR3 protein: CASSHRDRGDRRKETQYF
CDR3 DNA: TGTGCCAGCAGCCACCGGGACAGGGGGGATCGGAGGAAAGAGACCCAGTACTTC

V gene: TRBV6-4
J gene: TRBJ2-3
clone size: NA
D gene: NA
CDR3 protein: CASRTKTSTDTQYF
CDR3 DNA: TGTGCCAGCAGGACTAAAACTAGCACAGATACGCAGTATTTT

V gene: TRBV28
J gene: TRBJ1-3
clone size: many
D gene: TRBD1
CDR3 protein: CASSYEDRENTIYF
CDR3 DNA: TGTGCCAGCTCCTACGAGGACAGGGAAAACACCATATATTTT

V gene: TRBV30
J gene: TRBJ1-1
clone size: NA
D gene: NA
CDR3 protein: CAWSWTLTEAFF
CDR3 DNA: TGTGCCTGGAGTTGGACATTAACTGAAGCTTTCTTT

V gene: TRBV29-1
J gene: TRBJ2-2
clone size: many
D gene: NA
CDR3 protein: CSVSGNMNTGELFF
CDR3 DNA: TGCAGCGTGTCCGGGAACATGAACACCGGGGAGCTGTTTTTT

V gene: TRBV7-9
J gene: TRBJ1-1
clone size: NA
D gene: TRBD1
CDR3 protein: CASSIQGNTAEAFF
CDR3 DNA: TGTGCCAGCAGTATACAGGGGAATACGGCTGAAGCTTTCTTT

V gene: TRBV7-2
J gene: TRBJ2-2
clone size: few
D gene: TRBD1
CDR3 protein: CASRPDRVNTGELFF
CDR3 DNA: TGTGCCAGCAGACCTGACAGGGTGAACACCGGGGAGCTGTTTTTT